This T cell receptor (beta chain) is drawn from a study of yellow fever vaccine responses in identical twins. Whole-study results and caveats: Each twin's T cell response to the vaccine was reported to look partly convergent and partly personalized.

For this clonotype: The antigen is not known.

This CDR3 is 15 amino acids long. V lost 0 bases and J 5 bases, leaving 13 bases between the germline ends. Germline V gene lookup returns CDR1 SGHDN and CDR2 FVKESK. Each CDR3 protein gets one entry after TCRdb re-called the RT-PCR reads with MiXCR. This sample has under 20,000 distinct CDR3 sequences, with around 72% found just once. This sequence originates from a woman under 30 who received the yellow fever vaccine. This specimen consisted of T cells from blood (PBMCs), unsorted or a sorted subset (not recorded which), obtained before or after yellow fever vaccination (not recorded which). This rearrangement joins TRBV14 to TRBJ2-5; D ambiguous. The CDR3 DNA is TGTGCCAGCAGCCAAGACTTTAATGAAAGGGAGACCCAGTACTTC. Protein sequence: CASSQDFNERETQYF. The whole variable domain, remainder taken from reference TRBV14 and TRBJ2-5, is EAGVTQFPSHSVIEKGQTVTLRCDPISGHDNLYWYRRVMGKEIKFLLHFVKESKQDESGMPNNRFLAERTGGTYSTLKVQPAELEDSGVYFCASSQDFNERETQYFGPGTRLLVL.